The 18 T cell receptor beta chains presented below share a single source sample, sequenced in a study of cytomegalovirus exposure and HLA in healthy donors. The PCR made use of 60 Vbeta and 13 Jbeta primers. Here immunoSEQ multiplex PCR was the method, and the copy in TCRdb shows in-frame clones only, minus some. The sample gives approximately 150,000 clones, around 84% of which show up once; over 2.5% is in the top ten. Sequenced input: PBMCs. These receptors were collected from a man younger than 40 in good health and CMV-seropositive.

V is TRBV5-5 and J is TRBJ2-2; a possible D gene is TRBD1 (5 bases). This CDR3 is built from 16 residues. The germline V gene has CDR1 SGHKS and CDR2 YYEKEE (reference sequence). Trimming took off 1 base at V and 7 bases at J, with 17 bases between the two ends. The CDR3 DNA is TGTGCCAGCAGCTTGATGTTTCAGGGATCGGGCGGGGAGCTGTTTTTT. Translated: CASSLMFQGSGGELFF.

The chain has TRBV10-3 and TRBJ2-1; D remains ambiguous. Germline-derived CDR1 and CDR2 are ENHRY and SYGVKD. CDR3 length equals 15 residues. Trimming pared 6 bases from V and 0 bases from J, leaving 12 bases between. CDR3 protein: CAIRADTSSYNEQFF. Written as DNA, the CDR3 is TGTGCCATCAGGGCCGACACGAGCTCCTACAATGAGCAGTTCTTC.

The chain is built from TRBV28 and TRBJ2-2; maybe TRBD2 (5 bases). V was clipped by 7 bases and J by 6 bases, with 12 bases between them. The CDR3 extends over 13 amino acids. Per germline, CDR1 MDHEN and CDR2 SYDVKM. The CDR3 here is CASTPRRAGELFF. CDR3 in DNA: TGTGCCAGCACCCCCAGGCGGGCCGGGGAGCTGTTTTTT.

The chain joins TRBV11-3 to TRBJ1-1; the D is unclear. Trimming left V 5 bases short and J 4 bases short, with 17 bases between. CDR1 and CDR2 from the germline V gene are SGHNT and YENEEA. The CDR3 is made up of 15 amino acids. This CDR3 reads CASSNEGNLITEAFF. The CDR3 DNA follows: TGTGCCAGCAGCAATGAGGGAAACTTGATCACTGAAGCTTTCTTT.

V gene TRBV4-1 combines with J gene TRBJ2-7; the match to TRBD2 covers 11 bases. This CDR3 has 15 residues. Unmatched junction bases numbered 4, after V lost 3 bases and J lost 3 bases. Germline V lookup: CDR1 MGHRA, CDR2 YSYEKL. The CDR3 here is CASSQGTSGDYEQYV. CDR3 nucleotides: TGCGCCAGCAGCCAGGGGACTAGCGGAGACTACGAGCAGTACGTC.

The chain joins TRBV5-3 to TRBJ2-3; 7 bases agree with TRBD1. TRBV5-3 is classed as an ORF, of uncertain function. The CDR3 is 16 residues long. V lost 3 bases to trimming and J lost 0 bases; unmatched junction nucleotides: 7. The CDR3 sequence is CARSWIGQDSTDTQYF. The CDR3 nucleotides are TGTGCCAGAAGCTGGATTGGACAGGATAGCACAGATACGCAGTATTTT.

This chain connects TRBV2 to TRBJ2-5; 7 nucleotides line up with TRBD1. Germline V CDR1 and CDR2: SNHLY, FYNNEI. V lost 4 bases to trimming and J lost 2 bases; unmatched junction nucleotides: 1. The CDR3 totals 13 residues. This chain's CDR3 is CASSGDSQETQYF. The DNA of the CDR3 is TGTGCCAGCAGTGGGGACAGTCAAGAGACCCAGTACTTC.

V is TRBV6-6 and J is TRBJ2-5; no reliable D call. This CDR3 spans 16 amino acids. Germline V CDR1 and CDR2: MNHNY, SVGAGI (reference sequence). V was pared by 0 bases and J by 6 bases, with 17 bases between. The CDR3 loop is CASSYSTVLGPQTQYF. CDR3 DNA: TGTGCCAGCAGTTACTCGACGGTTCTAGGTCCCCAGACCCAGTACTTC.

This clone was counted only a few times. The chain carries TRBV5-1 and TRBJ2-6, with D possibly matching TRBD1 (6 bases). The CDR3 contains 16 residues. Trimming took 1 base from V and 1 from J, leaving 9 bases between them. CDR1 is SGHRS, CDR2 YFSETQ, per germline. This CDR3 is CASSLNTGSGANVLTF. The CDR3 DNA is TGCGCCAGCAGCTTGAACACAGGGTCTGGGGCCAACGTCCTGACTTTC. The entire variable domain, with the rest obtained from reference TRBV5-1 and TRBJ2-6, is as follows: KAGVTQTPRYLIKTRGQQVTLSCSPISGHRSVSWYQQTPGQGLQFLFEYFSETQRNKGNFPGRFSGRQFSNSRSEMNVSTLELGDSALYLCASSLNTGSGANVLTFGAGSRLTVL.

This clone showed up just a few times. This chain uses TRBV19 with TRBJ1-1; 9 bases are shared with TRBD1. With 5 bases clipped from V and 5 bases from J, the junction kept 6 bases outside the gene matches. The CDR3 runs 14 residues. Germline-derived CDR1 and CDR2 are LNHDA and SQIVND (reference sequence). The CDR3 nucleotides are TGTGCCAGTAGTGCCGGGACAGGGTTGACTGAAGCTTTCTTT. Amino acids: CASSAGTGLTEAFF.

The table lists this clone with a few counts. V gene TRBV5-4 combines with J gene TRBJ2-3; possible D gene TRBD1, 5 bases. CDR3 length: 15 amino acids. The germline CDR1 and CDR2 sequences are SGHNT and YYREEE (reference sequence). The germline V and J ends were trimmed by 0 bases and 2 bases, with 10 bases remaining between them. CDR3 DNA sequence: TGTGCCAGCAGCTTGGGGCAGGGATACACAGATACGCAGTATTTT. Its translation is CASSLGQGYTDTQYF.

This clone occurred once. CDR3 loop: CASSKQGPPSYGYTF. In DNA form, the CDR3 reads TGTGCCAGCAGCAAACAGGGGCCCCCTTCCTATGGCTACACCTTC. V gene TRBV7-9 combines with J gene TRBJ1-2; 7 nucleotides align to TRBD1. CDR3 length: 15 amino acids. Germline values: CDR1 SEHNR, CDR2 FQNEAQ (reference sequence). The V and J ends lost 5 bases and 4 bases, in that order; junction bases with no gene match: 10.

DNA of the CDR3: TGTGCCAGCAGTTACCGTGACGGGGTGGGAGAGCAGTACTTC. Protein: CASSYRDGVGEQYF. This chain joins TRBV6-6 and TRBJ2-7; a weak D match, TRBD2 (5 bases). This CDR3 has 14 amino acids. V was cut by 2 bases and J by 7 bases, with 15 bases left in between. Germline V gene sequence: CDR1 MNHNY, CDR2 SVGAGI (reference sequence).

The rearrangement joins TRBV28 to TRBJ2-7; 7 bases match TRBD2. Germline values: CDR1 MDHEN, CDR2 SYDVKM. V dropped 7 bases and J dropped 3; count of bases not matched to a gene: 6. The CDR3 totals 13 residues. The CDR3 DNA is TGTGCCAGCATTGGTTCGGGGGGCTACGAGCAGTACTTC. It translates to CASIGSGGYEQYF.

The chain links TRBV21-1 to TRBJ2-1; the D call of TRBD1 is as the table states it, not checked on the DNA. TRBV21-1 is a recognized pseudogene. The CDR3 is 16 residues long. This CDR3 reads CASSKEKQGNYNEQFF. CDR3 in DNA: TGTGCCAGCAGCAAAGAGAAACAGGGAAACTACAATGAGCAGTTCTTC.

The genes are TRBV7-8 and TRBJ2-7, with D possibly TRBD1 on 5 matching bases. Germline V gene data show CDR1 as SGHVS and CDR2 as FQNEAQ. Trimming stripped 2 bases from V and 4 bases from J, with 12 bases between. The CDR3 has 14 amino acids. CDR3 sequence reads: CASSLRAGQYEQYF. CDR3 nucleotide sequence: TGTGCCAGCAGCTTAAGGGCAGGGCAATACGAGCAGTACTTC.

J is TRBJ2-5 and V is TRBV2; 8 nucleotides line up with TRBD1. There are 13 residues in the CDR3. Unmatched junction bases numbered 4, after V lost 6 bases and J lost 4 bases. Looked up from germline, CDR1 is SNHLY and CDR2 is FYNNEI. For the CDR3, the DNA is TGTGCCAGCAGGGGGACAGGTCGAGAGACCCAGTACTTC. Residues: CASRGTGRETQYF.

The V and J genes are TRBV2 and TRBJ2-1, with 13 bases lining up with TRBD2. V dropped 8 bases and J dropped 5; count of bases not matched to a gene: 12. Germline CDR1 SNHLY, CDR2 FYNNEI. The CDR3 has 17 residues. In nucleotides, the CDR3 is TGTGCCAGCCTACAGGGGTTCGGGACTAGCGGGAACAATGAGCAGTTCTTC. Its protein is CASLQGFGTSGNNEQFF.